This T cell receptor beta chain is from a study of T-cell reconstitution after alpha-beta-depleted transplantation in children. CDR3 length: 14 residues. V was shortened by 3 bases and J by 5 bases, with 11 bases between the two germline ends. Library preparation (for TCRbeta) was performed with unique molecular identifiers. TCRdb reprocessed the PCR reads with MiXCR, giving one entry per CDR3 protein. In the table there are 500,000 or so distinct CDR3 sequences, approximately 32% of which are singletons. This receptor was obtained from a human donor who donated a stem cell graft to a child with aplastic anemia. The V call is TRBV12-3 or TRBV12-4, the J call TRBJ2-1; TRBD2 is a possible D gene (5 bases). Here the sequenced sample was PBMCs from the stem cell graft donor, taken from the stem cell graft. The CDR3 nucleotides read TGTGCCAGCAGTTTGCCCTCGGGGAACAATGAGCAGTTCTTC. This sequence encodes CASSLPSGNNEQFF.